The TCR beta chain under discussion was sequenced for a study of blood T cell repertoires in COVID-19. About the research overall: COVID-19 samples, acute and convalescent, were from the United States, Italy and Spain.

Sequencing used immunoSEQ multiplex PCR; TCRdb keeps in-frame clones, though not all of them. The repertoire includes 230,000 or so clones, 75% to 90% of them detected once, and around 4.6% sits in the top ten. This clone was found once. Sequencing was performed on peripheral blood. The receptor comes from a woman aged 40 to 55 who had recovered from COVID-19.

The CDR3 is CASSSGPVGQPQHF. CDR3 coding DNA: TGTGCCAGCAGCTCAGGGCCCGTTGGACAGCCCCAGCATTTT. The genes are TRBV3-1 (or the pseudogene TRBV3-2) and TRBJ1-5, with a tentative D call TRBD1 (5 bases). The CDR3 runs to 14 residues. V lost 5 bases, J lost 7 bases, and 15 bases lay in between. Germline CDR1 is LGHDT and CDR2 is YNNKEL (reference sequence).